Listed below are T cell receptor beta chains from one sample, sequenced in a study of blood T cell repertoires in COVID-19. Measured with immunoSEQ multiplex PCR; TCRdb has only the in-frame clones, and not every one. The profile covers fewer than 85,000 clones, with more than 80% appearing a single time and roughly 5% taken by the ten largest. The sequenced material came from peripheral blood. The source is a woman over 75 with active or convalescent COVID-19. Both conserved end residues are part of each CDR3. A D gene is named only where the DNA matches it firmly. Size is omitted from some rows. Given values are once, few, many or a class for expanded clones.

J gene	D gene	V gene	clone size	CDR3 protein	CDR3 DNA
TRBJ1-1	TRBD1	TRBV9	NA	CASTLGTAMNTEAFF	TGTGCCAGCACCCTAGGGACAGCAATGAACACTGAAGCTTTCTTT
TRBJ2-1	NA	TRBV6-5	NA	CASSYNPGVGAEQFF	TGTGCCAGCAGTTACAACCCGGGGGTGGGCGCTGAGCAGTTCTTC
TRBJ2-5	NA	TRBV28	NA	CASSLLSETQYF	TGTGCCAGCAGTTTATTATCGGAGACCCAGTACTTC
TRBJ1-5	TRBD1	TRBV19	NA	CASSSGTGYNQPQHF	TGTGCCAGTAGCTCCGGGACAGGCTATAATCAGCCCCAGCATTTT
TRBJ2-6	TRBD1	TRBV19	NA	CASSNDRGPSGANVLTF	TGTGCCAGTAGTAACGACAGGGGACCCTCTGGGGCCAACGTCCTGACTTTC
TRBJ2-2	TRBD1	TRBV30	NA	CAWSGQGAGELFF	TGTGCCTGGAGTGGACAGGGGGCCGGGGAGCTGTTTTTT
TRBJ2-4	TRBD1	TRBV18	once	CASSPLPGQGMSMAKNIQYF	TGTGCCAGCTCCCCTCTACCGGGACAGGGGATGTCGATGGCCAAAAACATTCAGTACTTC
TRBJ2-2	TRBD2	TRBV11-2	NA	CASSPSGRVNTGELFF	TGTGCCAGCAGCCCGAGCGGGAGAGTAAACACCGGGGAGCTGTTTTTT
TRBJ1-5	NA	TRBV19	few	CASSIQGSQPQHF	TGTGCCAGTAGTATCCAGGGTAGTCAGCCCCAGCATTTT
TRBJ2-1	NA	TRBV28	NA	CASSLDLAIGDYNEQFF	TGTGCCAGCAGTTTAGATCTAGCGATCGGAGATTACAATGAGCAGTTCTTC
TRBJ2-3	TRBD2	TRBV24-1	few	CATPGLAATDTQYF	TGTGCCACTCCCGGACTAGCGGCCACAGATACGCAGTATTTT
TRBJ2-4	NA	TRBV7-9	NA	CASSLSIAKNIQYF	TGTGCCAGCAGCCTTAGTATAGCCAAAAACATTCAGTACTTC
TRBJ1-1	NA	TRBV21-1	NA	CASSNRGSSTEAFF	TGTGCCAGCAGCAACCGGGGTTCGAGCACTGAAGCTTTCTTT
TRBJ1-4	NA	TRBV5-4	few	CASSLWGGSNEKLFF	TGTGCCAGCAGCTTGTGGGGAGGAAGCAATGAAAAACTGTTTTTT
TRBJ1-1	TRBD1	TRBV5-4	NA	CASSLAGTGDHEAFF	TGTGCCAGCAGCTTGGCCGGGACAGGGGACCATGAAGCTTTCTTT
TRBJ2-1	NA	TRBV27	NA	CASSFRLATLSYNEQFF	TGTGCCAGCAGTTTTCGTCTAGCGACCCTCTCCTACAATGAGCAGTTCTTC
TRBJ1-1	NA	TRBV7-2	NA	CASSRDTYTEAFF	TGTGCCAGCAGCCGGGACACGTACACTGAAGCTTTCTTT
TRBJ1-2	NA	TRBV6-2/TRBV6-3	NA	CASSTPGRPNYGYTF	TGTGCCAGCAGTACGCCAGGCAGGCCTAACTATGGCTACACCTTC
TRBJ2-1	NA	TRBV14	NA	CASSPSSLFELDEQFF	TGTGCCAGCAGCCCTTCTTCCCTCTTTGAACTCGATGAGCAGTTCTTC
TRBJ1-3	TRBD1	TRBV25-1	NA	CASSDRRDRRNTIYF	TGTGCCAGCAGTGACCGCCGGGACAGAAGGAACACCATATATTTT